Listed below are T cell receptor beta chains from one sample, sequenced in a study of blood T cells in healthy people across ages. Each CDR3 protein is one row after TCRdb ran MiXCR on the 5' RACE reads. The data hold 700,000 to 950,000 distinct CDR3 sequences, with 58% observed a single time. The sample was blood. These receptors were collected from a man aged 30 to 39 in good health. Both conserved end residues are part of each CDR3. A D gene is named only where the DNA matches it firmly. Where a row states a size, it is once, few, many or the class of an expanded clone; other rows omit it.

D	V	J	size	CDR3
NA	TRBV20-1	TRBJ1-1	few	CSASGRLNTEAFF
TRBD2	TRBV7-2	TRBJ2-5	once	CASRKGSGGIQETQYF
NA	TRBV10-2	NA	NA	CASSDPETQYF
TRBD2	TRBV20-1	TRBJ2-5	few	CSAPQLAGQETQYF
TRBD1	TRBV20-1	TRBJ2-7	NA	CSARTGFPYEQYF
NA	TRBV20-1	NA	NA	CSAPTGLTSYEQYF
NA	TRBV4-1	TRBJ2-7	NA	CASSQEPAGPPYEQYF
NA	TRBV30	TRBJ1-4	NA	CAWSVRSGNEKLFF
TRBD2	TRBV27	TRBJ2-7	NA	CASSELAGGGYEQYF
TRBD2	TRBV7-9	TRBJ2-5	few	CASSFRLTSGKETQYF
NA	TRBV7-2	TRBJ2-3	NA	CASSPRAADTQYF
NA	TRBV29-1	TRBJ2-1	NA	CSGETDNEQFF
NA	TRBV29-1	TRBJ2-3	many	CSSSDRGGADTQYF
NA	TRBV7-9	TRBJ2-3	few	CASSSARNPDTQYF
TRBD1	TRBV27	TRBJ2-7	few	CASSLGPTGPQSYEQYF
NA	TRBV7-9	NA	NA	CASSVTGPVGTKNIQYF
NA	TRBV20-1	TRBJ2-5	NA	CSARLGAETQYF
TRBD2	TRBV7-2	TRBJ2-1	NA	CASSSSLAASYNEQFF
TRBD1	TRBV29-1	TRBJ2-6	NA	CSVGGQAGTVLTF
NA	TRBV7-2	TRBJ1-1	few	CASSRPLGEAFF
NA	TRBV27	NA	NA	CASKSRRGETQYF
NA	TRBV7-3	TRBJ1-1	NA	CASSPQQGGPEAIF
NA	TRBV21-1	TRBJ2-5	NA	CASSKTAYQETQYF
TRBD2	TRBV7-3	TRBJ2-1	NA	CASSHGLVLYNEQFF
TRBD2	TRBV28	NA	NA	CASSPTGLLHEQYF
TRBD2	TRBV20-1	NA	NA	CSARDLSSGVRGQFF
TRBD1	TRBV27	TRBJ2-3	few	CASSLTGQGRQRDTDTQYF
NA	TRBV20-1	NA	NA	CSARNVQRWEEWNEQYF
NA	TRBV4-1	TRBJ2-3	many	CASSQGQGDTQYF
NA	TRBV12-3/TRBV12-4	TRBJ1-2	NA	CASSIRDLYTF
NA	TRBV20-1	TRBJ2-3	few	CSASRGGNQDTQYF
TRBD2	TRBV20-1	TRBJ2-3	NA	CSARNFVLAGVTDTQYF
TRBD2	TRBV5-4	TRBJ2-1	NA	CASSSRTSGSYNEQFF
NA	TRBV20-1	TRBJ2-3	NA	CSATHADTQYF